What follows are 32 T cell receptor beta chains derived from one specimen sequenced in a study of OX40 agonist ivuxolimab in advanced cancers. Produced via immunoSEQ multiplex PCR; TCRdb's table is partial and in-frame only. The repertoire holds approximately 50,000 clones, roughly nine tenths seen once, with roughly 0.75% in the top ten. The sequenced sample was CD4+ or CD8+ T cells sorted from blood, obtained in a trial of the OX40 agonist ivuxolimab. Receptor source: an adult with an advanced solid tumor such as melanoma, head and neck, liver or kidney cancer.

The rearrangement uses TRBV18 and TRBJ1-2; maybe TRBD1 (5 bases). The CDR3 spans 15 residues. V shed 3 bases and J shed 4 bases, with 15 bases lying between them. Germline-derived CDR1 and CDR2 are KGHSH and LQKENI. For the CDR3, the DNA is TGTGCCAGCTCACCCGGGGCAGCCTCACTCTATGGCTACACCTTC. It codes for CASSPGAASLYGYTF.

This chain connects TRBV15 to TRBJ2-1; 10 positions agree with TRBD2. The CDR3 has 17 amino acids. Unmatched junction bases numbered 8, after V lost 3 bases and J lost 3 bases. The V gene's germline CDR1 is LNHNV and CDR2 YYDKDF (reference sequence). CDR3 DNA sequence: TGTGCCACCAGCAGCCGAGCTAGCGGGAGCTACTACAATGAGCAGTTCTTC. Translation gives CATSSRASGSYYNEQFF.

The CDR3 loop is CASSLYGTGLETQYF. As DNA, the CDR3 is TGTGCCAGCAGTTTGTACGGGACAGGGTTGGAGACCCAGTACTTC. The chain couples TRBV28 to TRBJ2-5, with 9 positions matching TRBD1. The CDR3 length is 15 residues. Germline assignment: CDR1 MDHEN and CDR2 SYDVKM. Trimming took 3 bases from V and 5 from J; bases not matched to a gene: 7.

The V and J genes are TRBV18 and TRBJ1-6, with 11 nucleotides matching TRBD1. This CDR3 has 16 residues. From germline, CDR1 is KGHSH and CDR2 LQKENI. The J segment lost 7 bases and the V segment lost 1 base, leaving 3 bases of the junction unmatched. CDR3 loop: CASSPLGTGGNSPLHF. DNA for the CDR3: TGTGCCAGCTCACCACTTGGGACAGGGGGAAATTCACCCCTCCACTTT.

The chain carries TRBV18 and TRBJ2-2; 7 bases align to TRBD1. The CDR3 is 16 amino acids. V was pared by 1 base and J by 6 bases, with 8 bases of the junction left unmatched. Germline V gene lookup returns CDR1 KGHSH and CDR2 LQKENI. The CDR3 coding sequence is TGTGCCAGCTCACCACGTCAAGGGGGCCGGGCCGGGGAGCTGTTTTTT. It encodes CASSPRQGGRAGELFF. Complete variable domain (other parts from reference TRBV18 and TRBJ2-2): NAGVMQNPRHLVRRRGQEARLRCSPMKGHSHVYWYRQLPEEGLKFMVYLQKENIIDESGMPKERFSAEFPKEGPSILRIQQVVRGDSAAYFCASSPRQGGRAGELFFGEGSRLTVL.

The chain couples TRBV6-5 to TRBJ2-1, with TRBD2 matching over 9 bases. Germline V gene data show CDR1 as MNHEY and CDR2 as SVGAGI. V lost 2 bases to trimming and J lost 3 bases; unmatched junction nucleotides: 5. The CDR3 has 16 residues. The CDR3 bases are TGTGCCAGCAGTTACGGTAGCGGGGGTGGCTACAATGAGCAGTTCTTC. Its translation: CASSYGSGGGYNEQFF.

J is TRBJ1-2 and V is TRBV6-5; 7 bases map to TRBD1. CDR1 MNHEY and CDR2 SVGAGI come from the germline V gene. The CDR3 consists of 15 residues. The ends lost 4 bases at V and 5 bases at J; junction bases unmatched: 10. The CDR3 nucleotides are TGTGCCAGCAGTTGGGCAGGGGGGCTAACTTATGGCTACACCTTC. It yields the protein CASSWAGGLTYGYTF.

This clone was detected once. The V and J genes are TRBV5-1 and TRBJ2-3, with D unresolved. Between the trimmed V and J ends, which lost 0 bases and 1 base, there was a span of 9 bases. Germline V CDR1 and CDR2: SGHRS, YFSETQ. The CDR3 totals 15 residues. The CDR3 nucleotides read TGCGCCAGCAGCTTGGCCGGAGCGCGCACAGATACGCAGTATTTT. Translated: CASSLAGARTDTQYF.

The chain's CDR3 is CASSVTAYLRDTEAFF. CDR3 in DNA: TGTGCCAGCAGTGTAACGGCCTATCTAAGGGACACTGAAGCTTTCTTT. V gene TRBV6-1 combines with J gene TRBJ1-1; D not resolved. Germline V gene lookup returns CDR1 MNHNS and CDR2 SASEGT. The CDR3 extends over 16 amino acids. V lost 4 bases to trimming and J lost 3 bases, with 18 bases between them.

V usage is TRBV7-3 and J usage is TRBJ1-1, with no clear D. With 2 bases removed from V and 1 base from J, the gap between germline ends came to 8 bases. This CDR3 has 14 residues. CDR1 and CDR2 (germline): SGHTA, FQGTGA. The CDR3 sequence is CASSLVHQNTEAFF. The CDR3, as DNA: TGTGCCAGCAGCTTAGTCCATCAGAACACTGAAGCTTTCTTT.

The gene calls are TRBV7-8 and TRBJ2-7; 11 bases fit TRBD2. Germline-derived CDR1 and CDR2 are SGHVS and FQNEAQ. The CDR3 loop spans 14 amino acids. V shed 6 bases, J shed 3 bases, and the junction held 4 bases outside the gene matches. The CDR3 here is CASRQTSGGYEQYF. The CDR3, as DNA: TGTGCCAGCAGGCAAACTAGCGGGGGCTACGAGCAGTACTTC.

The chain carries TRBV20-1 and TRBJ1-2; TRBD1 agrees at 7 bases. This CDR3 spans 11 amino acids. J gave up 8 bases and V 3 bases, and 3 bases lay outside the gene matches. CDR1 DFQATT and CDR2 SNEGSKA come from the germline V gene (reference sequence). The CDR3 here is CSARQGDGYTF. For the CDR3, the DNA is TGCAGTGCTAGGCAGGGGGACGGCTACACCTTC.

The gene calls are TRBV19 and TRBJ1-2, with 11 bases aligning to TRBD1. The germline gives CDR1 LNHDA, CDR2 SQIVND (reference sequence). V gave up 6 bases and J gave up 3 bases; unmatched junction bases: 6. The length of the CDR3 is 15 residues. In DNA, the CDR3 is TGTGCCAGTAGCCGGGACAGGGGGGTCGACTATGGCTACACCTTC. As protein: CASSRDRGVDYGYTF.

The chain recombines TRBV25-1 with TRBJ1-5, with D tentatively TRBD1 (5 bases). V lost 8 bases, J lost 4 bases, and 12 bases lay in between. The germline V gene encodes CDR1 MGHDK and CDR2 SYGVNS. There are 13 residues in the CDR3. The CDR3 DNA sequence: TGTGCCAGCTCCTTCGGGGGAAATCAGCCCCAGCATTTT. It is translated as CASSFGGNQPQHF.

The rearrangement joins TRBV11-2 to TRBJ2-1; TRBD1 agrees at 7 bases. Looked up from germline, CDR1 is SGHAT and CDR2 is FQNNGV. V shed 3 bases and J 2 bases; nucleotides not matched to a gene: 7. This CDR3 is built from 16 residues. Written as DNA, the CDR3 is TGTGCCAGCAGCTTGACAGGGATCCAAGCCTACAATGAGCAGTTCTTC. Protein: CASSLTGIQAYNEQFF.

The rearrangement joins TRBV5-4 to TRBJ2-3; D unclear. The CDR3 extends over 12 amino acids. V was pared by 4 bases and J by 2 bases, with 5 bases between. The germline CDR1 and CDR2 sequences are SGHNT and YYREEE (reference sequence). CDR3 nucleotide sequence: TGTGCCAGCAGCACCACCACAGATACGCAGTATTTT. Translating gives CASSTTTDTQYF.

This clone was recorded a few times. This rearrangement joins TRBV7-2 to TRBJ2-3, with D unresolved. The CDR3 loop spans 12 amino acids. The ends were cut back, 2 bases at V and 6 bases at J, with 6 bases in the middle. From germline, CDR1 is SGHTA and CDR2 FQGNSA. The chain's CDR3 is CASSLFGDTQYF. The CDR3 DNA reads as TGTGCCAGCAGCTTATTCGGGGATACGCAGTATTTT.

The V call is TRBV11-2, the J call TRBJ1-5; tentative D call: TRBD1 (5 bases). The CDR3 contains 15 residues. V lost 5 bases to trimming and J lost 5 bases, with 16 bases between them. Germline V gene sequence: CDR1 SGHAT, CDR2 FQNNGV. The CDR3 loop reads CASSPEGASHQPQHF. CDR3 coding DNA: TGTGCCAGCAGCCCGGAAGGGGCGTCGCATCAGCCCCAGCATTTT. Full variable domain (missing parts from reference TRBV11-2 and TRBJ1-5): EAGVAQSPRYKIIEKRQSVAFWCNPISGHATLYWYQQILGQGPKLLIQFQNNGVVDDSQLPKDRFSAERLKGVDSTLKIQPAKLEDSAVYLCASSPEGASHQPQHFGDGTRLSIL.

Here the CDR3 reads CASSLAGDEQFF. The CDR3, as DNA: TGTGCCAGCAGCTTAGCTGGGGATGAGCAGTTCTTC. The chain couples TRBV11-3 to TRBJ2-1, with unresolved D. This CDR3 spans 12 amino acids. CDR1 SGHNT and CDR2 YENEEA come from the germline V gene. V dropped 1 base and J dropped 8 bases, with 6 bases sitting between them.

The rearrangement links TRBV4-3 to TRBJ1-5; D is possibly TRBD1 (5 bases). Looked up from germline, CDR1 is LGHNA and CDR2 is YSLEER. V was clipped by 0 bases and J by 5 bases, with 14 bases between them. CDR3 size: 16 residues. The CDR3 nucleotides are TGCGCCAGCAGCCAAGATGTTGTTCTGGGGGATCAGCCCCAGCATTTT. Encoded protein: CASSQDVVLGDQPQHF.

The CDR3 bases are TGTGCCTGGAGTGTCGGGTGGGCGGCTTTCTTT. Its protein is CAWSVGWAAFF. The chain has TRBV30 and TRBJ1-1; D call uncertain. Germline V CDR1 and CDR2: GTSNPN, SVGIG (reference sequence). The CDR3 loop spans 11 amino acids. V was shortened by 0 bases and J by 11 bases, with 10 bases between the two germline ends. Together with reference TRBV30 and TRBJ1-1, the CDR3 gives the full variable domain: SQTIHQWPATLVQPVGSPLSLECTVEGTSNPNLYWYRQAAGRGLQLLFYSVGIGQISSEVPQNLSASRPQDRQFILSSKKLLLSDSGFYLCAWSVGWAAFFGQGTRLTVV.

The gene calls are TRBV5-5 and TRBJ1-1; D call uncertain. V lost 0 bases and J 3 bases, leaving 6 bases between the germline ends. The CDR3 spans 13 residues. Germline-derived CDR1 and CDR2 are SGHKS and YYEKEE (reference sequence). Written as DNA, the CDR3 is TGTGCCAGCAGCTTGGTGGGTTACACTGAAGCTTTCTTT. Protein sequence: CASSLVGYTEAFF. Filled out from reference TRBV5-5 and TRBJ1-1, the complete variable domain reads DAGVTQSPTHLIKTRGQQVTLRCSPISGHKSVSWYQQVLGQGPQFIFQYYEKEERGRGNFPDRFSARQFPNYSSELNVNALLLGDSALYLCASSLVGYTEAFFGQGTRLTVV.

This chain joins TRBV7-2 and TRBJ1-1, with TRBD1 as a possible D gene (6 bases). Germline V gene sequence: CDR1 SGHTA, CDR2 FQGNSA. The CDR3 runs 15 residues. V was clipped by 5 bases and J by 1 base, with 14 bases between them. Written as DNA, the CDR3 is TGTGCCAGCAGCCCCGTGGTGGGGGCGAACACTGAAGCTTTCTTT. It specifies CASSPVVGANTEAFF. The full variable domain, rest sourced from reference TRBV7-2 and TRBJ1-1, is GAGVSQSPSNKVTEKGKDVELRCDPISGHTALYWYRQSLGQGLEFLIYFQGNSAPDKSGLPSDRFSAERTGGSVSTLTIQRTQQEDSAVYLCASSPVVGANTEAFFGQGTRLTVV.

The chain couples TRBV19 to TRBJ1-3; 11 nucleotides agree with TRBD1. The V segment lost 4 bases and the J segment 0 bases; nucleotides outside the gene matches: 8. Germline CDR1 reads LNHDA; CDR2 reads SQIVND (reference sequence). The CDR3 spans 18 residues. The CDR3 reads CASSRARTGGLSGNTIYF. In nucleotides, the CDR3 is TGTGCCAGTAGTAGAGCCCGGACAGGGGGCCTCTCTGGAAACACCATATATTTT.

The chain combines TRBV7-2 with TRBJ2-1; D is perhaps TRBD2 (6 bases). Trimming stripped 7 bases from V and 2 bases from J, with 21 bases between. This CDR3 is built from 17 residues. Germline V gene data show CDR1 as SGHTA and CDR2 as FQGNSA. The DNA of the CDR3 is TGTGCCAGCACCTCTTTCTCGGAGGGGTTAGCCTACAATGAGCAGTTCTTC. It codes for CASTSFSEGLAYNEQFF. The variable domain in full, with the rest retrieved from reference TRBV7-2 and TRBJ2-1, is GAGVSQSPSNKVTEKGKDVELRCDPISGHTALYWYRQSLGQGLEFLIYFQGNSAPDKSGLPSDRFSAERTGGSVSTLTIQRTQQEDSAVYLCASTSFSEGLAYNEQFFGPGTRLTVL.

This chain connects TRBV7-2 to TRBJ2-7; D is ambiguous. The CDR3 contains 13 residues. Germline assignment: CDR1 SGHTA and CDR2 FQGNSA. V was clipped by 5 bases and J by 6 bases, with 14 bases between them. The CDR3 sequence is CASSEIQEGEQYF. The CDR3 DNA reads as TGTGCCAGCAGCGAGATCCAAGAAGGCGAGCAGTACTTC.

The chain joins TRBV11-2 to TRBJ2-3; 8 bases are a match to TRBD1. V was pared by 3 bases and J by 1 base, with 6 bases of the junction left unmatched. Germline CDR1 SGHAT, CDR2 FQNNGV. The CDR3 runs to 16 residues. The CDR3 nucleotides are TGTGCCAGCAGCTTCGTCTTGACAGGGGGCACAGATACGCAGTATTTT. It yields the protein CASSFVLTGGTDTQYF.

CDR3 nucleotides: TGTGCCAGCAGCTTGCTCCGGACAGGGAGAGGGGGGAAATTCCCCCTCCACTTT. Amino acid sequence: CASSLLRTGRGGKFPLHF. The chain employs TRBV11-2 and TRBJ1-6; TRBD1 matches 8 bases. This CDR3 comprises 18 residues. Germline CDR1 and CDR2: SGHAT and FQNNGV. V lost 3 bases to trimming and J lost 13 bases; unmatched junction nucleotides: 20.

This chain joins TRBV5-1 and TRBJ1-2; D is unresolved. This CDR3 is 13 amino acids long. The germline CDR1 and CDR2 sequences are SGHRS and YFSETQ. The V gene lost 1 base and the J gene lost 2 bases, with 6 bases spanning the gap. CDR3 bases: TGCGCCAGCAGCTTGAACAGAAACTATGGCTACACCTTC. Encoded protein: CASSLNRNYGYTF.

This chain connects TRBV6-1 to TRBJ1-5; D is ambiguous. The V gene lost 2 bases and the J gene lost 5 bases, with 10 bases spanning the gap. The CDR3 sequence is 14 residues long. Germline V CDR1 and CDR2: MNHNS, SASEGT. The CDR3 DNA reads TGTGCCAGCAGTGAACAGCCGGATGATCAGCCCCAGCATTTT. Translating gives CASSEQPDDQPQHF.

CDR3 nucleotide sequence: TGTGCCAGCAGCTTTTACATGGGGTCGAGTTATTCCTACGAGCAGTACTTC. This gives the protein CASSFYMGSSYSYEQYF. V usage is TRBV5-8 and J usage is TRBJ2-7, with D unclear. CDR1 and CDR2 (germline): SGHTS, YDEGEE. The CDR3 covers 17 residues. Trimming stripped 2 bases from V and 1 base from J, with 19 bases between.

The rearrangement joins TRBV11-2 to TRBJ2-7; no firm D call. The CDR3 covers 16 residues. V was clipped by 0 bases and J by 3 bases, with 15 bases between them. CDR1 is SGHAT, CDR2 FQNNGV, per germline. DNA for the CDR3: TGTGCCAGCAGCTTAGATCTGGCAGAAATACTCTACGAGCAGTACTTC. It codes for CASSLDLAEILYEQYF.